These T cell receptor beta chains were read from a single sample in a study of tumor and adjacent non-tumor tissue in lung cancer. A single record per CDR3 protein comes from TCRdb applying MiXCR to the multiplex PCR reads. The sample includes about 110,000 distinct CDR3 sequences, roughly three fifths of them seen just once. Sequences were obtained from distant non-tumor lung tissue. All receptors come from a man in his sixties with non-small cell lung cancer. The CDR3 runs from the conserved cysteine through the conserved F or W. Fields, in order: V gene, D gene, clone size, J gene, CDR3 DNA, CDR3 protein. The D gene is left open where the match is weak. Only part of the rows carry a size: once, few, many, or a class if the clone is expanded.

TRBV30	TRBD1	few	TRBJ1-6	TGTGCCTGGGGTGCCCTCGGGGGACAGGGGGGCTATAATTCACCCCTCCACTTT	CAWGALGGQGGYNSPLHF
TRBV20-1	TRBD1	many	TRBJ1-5	TGCAGTGCGGGGGACAGGGGGCTCGGCAATCAGCCCCAGCATTTT	CSAGDRGLGNQPQHF
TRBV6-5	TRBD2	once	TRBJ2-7	TGTGACAGCAGTCACGGCGCGGGGGGGAGGGGCGAGCAGTACTTC	CDSSHGAGGRGEQYF
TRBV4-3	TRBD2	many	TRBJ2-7	TGCGCCAGCAGCCAAGACTTTTGGAGTAGCGGGAAAGGCTACGAGCAGTACTTC	CASSQDFWSSGKGYEQYF
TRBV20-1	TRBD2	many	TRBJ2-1	TGCAGTGCTAGAGCTCAACCCGGGACTAGCGGGGGGGCCTGGTACAATGAGCAGTTCTTC	CSARAQPGTSGGAWYNEQFF
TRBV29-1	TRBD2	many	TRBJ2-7	TGCAGCGCTGGTGACCCTAGCGGCATCTCCTACGAGCAGTACTTC	CSAGDPSGISYEQYF
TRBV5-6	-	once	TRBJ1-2	TGTGCCAGCGGCCTGGTGGCCCTTCGGAACTATGGCTACACATTC	CASGLVALRNYGYTF
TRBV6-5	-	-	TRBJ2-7	TGTGCCAGCGAAAAATGGCCAAGGGGGACCTACGGGCAGTACTTC	CASEKWPRGTYGQYF
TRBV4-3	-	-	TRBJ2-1	TGCGCCAACAGCCAAGGGAGCGCGGGATCTTACAAAGAGCAGTTCTTC	CANSQGSAGSYKEQFF
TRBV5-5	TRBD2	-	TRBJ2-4	TGTGCCAGCAGCTTGGAGGCAGGACTAGCGGATTCAGCCAAAGACATTCAGTACTTC	CASSLEAGLADSAKDIQYF
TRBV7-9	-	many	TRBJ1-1	TGTGCCAGCAGCTTCGGGGTAGAAACTGAAGCTTTCTTT	CASSFGVETEAFF
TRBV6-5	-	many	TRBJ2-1	TGTGCCAGCAGTTACTCGTCGGGGGACCTCGATGAGCAGTTCTTC	CASSYSSGDLDEQFF
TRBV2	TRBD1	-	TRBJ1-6	TGTGCCAGCATGAGGGACAGTTCACCCCTCCACTTT	CASMRDSSPLHF
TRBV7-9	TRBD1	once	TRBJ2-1	TGTGCCAGCAGCTTAGACGGGCAGGGGGTACTCAATGAGCAGTTCTTC	CASSLDGQGVLNEQFF
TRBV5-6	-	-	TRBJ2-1	TGTGCCAGCAGCTTGGATGTTAGCGTAGACGAGCAGTTCTTC	CASSLDVSVDEQFF
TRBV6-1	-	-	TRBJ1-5	TGTATCAGCAGCGCTAACAGGGCTGGCCAGCCCCAGCATTTT	CISSANRAGQPQHF
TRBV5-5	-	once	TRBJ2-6	TGTGCCAGCAGCTTGGAAGGGATTGGGGCCAACGTCCTGACTTTC	CASSLEGIGANVLTF
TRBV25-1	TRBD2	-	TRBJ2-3	TGTGCCAGCAGTCCCCCCGGGACTAGCGGGGACACAGATACGCAGTATTTT	CASSPPGTSGDTDTQYF
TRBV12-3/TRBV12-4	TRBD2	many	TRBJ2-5	TGTGCCAGCAGTAAAGCCCGAGCGGGACCCGAGACCCAGTACTTC	CASSKARAGPETQYF
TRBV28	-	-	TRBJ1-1	TGTGTCAGCAGCCCCAACTACATGAACACTGAAGCTTTCTTT	CVSSPNYMNTEAFF
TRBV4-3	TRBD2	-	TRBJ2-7	TGCGTCAGCTGCCAAGATTATCAGCGGGAGAGAGGCTACGAGCAGTACTTC	CVSCQDYQRERGYEQYF
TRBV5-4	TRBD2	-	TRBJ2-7	TGTGCCAGCAGCCATAGCGGGAGGCATGGTAAGCAGTACTTC	CASSHSGRHGKQYF
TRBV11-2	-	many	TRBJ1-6	TGTGCCAGCAGCTTAGACAGGTCCTATAATTCACCCCTCCACTTT	CASSLDRSYNSPLHF
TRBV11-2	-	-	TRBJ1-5	TGTGCCAGCAGCTTCGGGACGAGAGGCAGCAATCAGCCCCGGCAATTT	CASSFGTRGSNQPRQF
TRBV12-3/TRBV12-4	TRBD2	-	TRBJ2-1	TGTGCCAGCAGTTTACTAGCGGGGTACAATGAGCAGCTCTTC	CASSLLAGYNEQLF
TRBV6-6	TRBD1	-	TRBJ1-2	TGTGCCAGCAGTTACACCGGACAGGGTTATGGCTACACCTTC	CASSYTGQGYGYTF
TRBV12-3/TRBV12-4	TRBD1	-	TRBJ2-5	TGTGCCAGCAGTTCGGGATGGAGACAGGGAAAGGCCCAGTACTTC	CASSSGWRQGKAQYF
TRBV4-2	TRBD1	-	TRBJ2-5	TGTGTCAGCAGCCAAGAAGGACAGGGGGGCGAGACCCAGAACTTC	CVSSQEGQGGETQNF
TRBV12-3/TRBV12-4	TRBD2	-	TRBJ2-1	TGTACCAGCAGCCTCCCCCTAGCGGGGGGCGGATACAATGAGCAGTTCTTC	CTSSLPLAGGGYNEQFF
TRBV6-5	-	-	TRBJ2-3	TGTACCAGCATATACTCGGGCGAGCGGTACACAGATACGCAGTATTTT	CTSIYSGERYTDTQYF
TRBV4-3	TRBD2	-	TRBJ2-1	TGCGCCAGTAGCCGGGGGGACTCCTCCTCTGAGCACTTCTTC	CASSRGDSSSEHFF
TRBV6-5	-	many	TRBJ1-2	TGTGCCAGCAGTTATACATCCGCTCGCGGCTACACCTTC	CASSYTSARGYTF
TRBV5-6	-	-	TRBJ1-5	TGTGCCACCAGCTTAGGCAGCAATGAGCCCCAGCATTTT	CATSLGSNEPQHF
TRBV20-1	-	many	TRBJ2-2	TGCAGTGCTAGAAAGGGGGGGAGGGATCTTTACACCGGGGAGCTGTTTTTT	CSARKGGRDLYTGELFF